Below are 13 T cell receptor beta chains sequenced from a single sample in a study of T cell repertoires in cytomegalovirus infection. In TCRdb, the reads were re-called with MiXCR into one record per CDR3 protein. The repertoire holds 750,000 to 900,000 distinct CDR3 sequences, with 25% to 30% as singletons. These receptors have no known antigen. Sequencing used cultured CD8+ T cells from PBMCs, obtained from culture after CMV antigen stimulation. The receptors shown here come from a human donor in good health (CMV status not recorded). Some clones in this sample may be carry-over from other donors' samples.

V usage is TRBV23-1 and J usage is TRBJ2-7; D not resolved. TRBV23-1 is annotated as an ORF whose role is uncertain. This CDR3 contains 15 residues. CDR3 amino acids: CAAVKLPRLIYEQYF. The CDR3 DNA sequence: TGCGCAGCAGTCAAATTACCCCGCCTAATCTACGAGCAGTACTTC.

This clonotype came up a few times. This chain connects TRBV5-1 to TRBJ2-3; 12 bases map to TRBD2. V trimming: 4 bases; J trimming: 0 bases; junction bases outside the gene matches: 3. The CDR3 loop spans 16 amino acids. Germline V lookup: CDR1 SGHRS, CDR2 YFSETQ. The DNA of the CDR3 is TGCGCCAGCAGCCTAGCGGGGGGGCCAAGCACAGATACGCAGTATTTT. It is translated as CASSLAGGPSTDTQYF.

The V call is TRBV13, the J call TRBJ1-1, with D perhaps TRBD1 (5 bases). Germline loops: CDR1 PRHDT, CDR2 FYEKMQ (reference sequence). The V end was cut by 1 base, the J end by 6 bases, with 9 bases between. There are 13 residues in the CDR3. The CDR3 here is CASSLAGHPEAFF. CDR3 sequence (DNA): TGTGCCAGCAGCTTAGCGGGGCACCCTGAAGCTTTCTTT.

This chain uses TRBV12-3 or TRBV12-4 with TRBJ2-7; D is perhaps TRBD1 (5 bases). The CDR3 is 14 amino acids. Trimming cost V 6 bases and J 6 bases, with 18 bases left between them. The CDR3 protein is CASSAQGDVSEQYF. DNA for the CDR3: TGTGCCAGCAGCGCCCAGGGTGACGTAAGCGAGCAGTACTTC.

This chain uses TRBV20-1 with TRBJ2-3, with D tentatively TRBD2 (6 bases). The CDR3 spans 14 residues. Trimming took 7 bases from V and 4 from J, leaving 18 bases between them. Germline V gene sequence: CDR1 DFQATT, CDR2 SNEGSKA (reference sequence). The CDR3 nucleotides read TGCAGTGGCAGCTCCTTTAGCGGCGCAGATACGCAGTATTTT. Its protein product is CSGSSFSGADTQYF.

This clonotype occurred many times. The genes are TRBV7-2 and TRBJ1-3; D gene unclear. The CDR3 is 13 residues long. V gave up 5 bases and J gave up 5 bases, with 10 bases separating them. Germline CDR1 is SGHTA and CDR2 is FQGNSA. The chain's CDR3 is CASSTKERNTIYF. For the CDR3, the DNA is TGTGCCAGCAGCACCAAGGAGCGAAACACCATATATTTT.

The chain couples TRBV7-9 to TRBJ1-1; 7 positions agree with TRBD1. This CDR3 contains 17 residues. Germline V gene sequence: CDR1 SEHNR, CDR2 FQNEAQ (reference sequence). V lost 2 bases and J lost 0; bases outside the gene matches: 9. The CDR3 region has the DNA TGTGCCAGCAGCTTATCGAACAGGGGAATGGTGAACACTGAAGCTTTCTTT. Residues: CASSLSNRGMVNTEAFF. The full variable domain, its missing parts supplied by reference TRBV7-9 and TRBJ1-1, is DTGVSQNPRHKITKRGQNVTFRCDPISEHNRLYWYRQTLGQGPEFLTYFQNEAQLEKSRLLSDRFSAERPKGSFSTLEIQRTEQGDSAMYLCASSLSNRGMVNTEAFFGQGTRLTVV.

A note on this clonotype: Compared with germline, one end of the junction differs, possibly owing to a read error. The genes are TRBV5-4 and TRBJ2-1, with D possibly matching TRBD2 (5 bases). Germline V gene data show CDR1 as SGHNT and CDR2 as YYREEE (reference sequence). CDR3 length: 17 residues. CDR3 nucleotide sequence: TGTGCCAGCAGCCCAGGAGGTATCCCCCGCTCCTACAGTGAGCAGTTCTTC. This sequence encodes CASSPGGIPRSYSEQFF.

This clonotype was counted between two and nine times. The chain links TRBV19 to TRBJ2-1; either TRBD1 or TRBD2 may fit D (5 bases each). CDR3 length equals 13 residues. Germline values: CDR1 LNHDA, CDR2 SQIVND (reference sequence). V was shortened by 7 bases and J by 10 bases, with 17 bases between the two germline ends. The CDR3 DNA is TGTGCCAGTATGGACCCGGGACCCACCGAGCAGTTCTTC. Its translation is CASMDPGPTEQFF.

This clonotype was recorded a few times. CDR3 nucleotides: TGTGCCAGCAGCTTAGGTCAGGTCCCCAATGAAAAACTGTTTTTT. As protein: CASSLGQVPNEKLFF. This chain links TRBV7-9 with TRBJ1-4; no clear D gene. V lost 1 base and J 5 bases, leaving 11 bases between the germline ends. CDR3 length: 15 residues. Per germline, CDR1 SEHNR and CDR2 FQNEAQ (reference sequence).

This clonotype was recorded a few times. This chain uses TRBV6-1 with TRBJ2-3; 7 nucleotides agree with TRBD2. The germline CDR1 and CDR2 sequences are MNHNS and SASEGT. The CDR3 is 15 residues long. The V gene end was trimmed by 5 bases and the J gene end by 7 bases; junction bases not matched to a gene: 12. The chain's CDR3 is CASSIRGDPLNTQYF. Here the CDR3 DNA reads TGTGCCAGCAGTATCCGGGGGGACCCTCTAAATACGCAGTATTTT.

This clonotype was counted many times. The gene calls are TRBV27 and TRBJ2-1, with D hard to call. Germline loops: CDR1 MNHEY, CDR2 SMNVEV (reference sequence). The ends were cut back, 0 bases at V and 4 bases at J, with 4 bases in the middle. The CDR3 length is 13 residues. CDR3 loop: CASSLSQYNEQFF. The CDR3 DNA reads TGTGCCAGCAGTTTATCCCAGTACAATGAGCAGTTCTTC.

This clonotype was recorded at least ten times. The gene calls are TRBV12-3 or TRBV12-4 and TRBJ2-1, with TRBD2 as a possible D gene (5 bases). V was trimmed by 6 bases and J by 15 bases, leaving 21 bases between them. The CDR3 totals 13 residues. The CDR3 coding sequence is TGTGCCAGCAGACTCCCGGAAGCGGCGGGCGGGTTCTTC. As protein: CASRLPEAAGGFF.